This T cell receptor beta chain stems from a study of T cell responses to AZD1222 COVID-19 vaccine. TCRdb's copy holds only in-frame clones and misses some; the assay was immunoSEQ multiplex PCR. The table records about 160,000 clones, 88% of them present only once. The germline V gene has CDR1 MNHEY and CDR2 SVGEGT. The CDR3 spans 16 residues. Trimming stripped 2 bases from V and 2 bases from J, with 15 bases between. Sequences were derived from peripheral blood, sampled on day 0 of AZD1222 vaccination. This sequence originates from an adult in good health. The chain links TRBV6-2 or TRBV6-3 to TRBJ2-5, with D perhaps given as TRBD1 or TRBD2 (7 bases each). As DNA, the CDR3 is TGTGCCAGCAGTTACCTCCCAGGGGGGGTTCAAGAGACCCAGTACTTC. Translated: CASSYLPGGVQETQYF.